A single sample gave rise to the 22 T cell receptor beta chains below, sequenced in a study of vaccination and CD4 T cells after COVID-19. Their specific antigens are unknown. Cultured CD4+ T-cell DNA underwent Oncomine TCR Beta short-read sequencing. MiXCR was run by TCRdb on the PCR reads, yielding one entry per CDR3 protein. In the table there are around 7,000 distinct CDR3 sequences, approximately 40% of which are singletons. Treatment here: approximately 10-day PBMC culture with coronavirus spike peptide pools or control peptides (ViraFEST assay). Unexposed donor CD4+ T cells predated the COVID-19 pandemic, collected 2011-2018. The source material was CD4+ T cells from blood, cultured in vitro. The receptor source for this set is a human donor in good health.

This clonotype is labeled medium-sized. The chain is built from TRBV6-1 and TRBJ1-2; no reliable D call. The ends were cut back, 7 bases at V and 4 bases at J, with 7 bases in the middle. The CDR3 loop spans 11 amino acids. The germline CDR1 and CDR2 sequences are MNHNS and SASEGT. The CDR3 spells CASTHGYGYTF. The CDR3 DNA is TGTGCCAGCACTCACGGCTATGGCTACACCTTC.

This chain uses TRBV4-1 with TRBJ2-5, with 11 bases fitting TRBD2. The CDR3 totals 18 residues. Germline V lookup: CDR1 MGHRA, CDR2 YSYEKL. With 0 bases clipped from V and 4 bases from J, the junction kept 10 bases outside the gene matches. The CDR3 spells CASSQEYASGGPVETQYF. The CDR3 DNA sequence: TGCGCCAGCAGCCAAGAATACGCTAGCGGGGGGCCGGTAGAGACCCAGTACTTC.

The rearrangement uses TRBV24-1 and TRBJ2-6; D uncertain. V lost 1 base and J lost 0, with 6 bases in between. Germline V CDR1 and CDR2: KGHDR, SFDVKD. The CDR3 is 16 residues long. The CDR3 spells CATSDLSVSGANVLTF. The CDR3 nucleotides read TGTGCCACCAGTGATTTATCGGTCTCTGGGGCCAACGTCCTGACTTTC.

V gene TRBV10-3 combines with J gene TRBJ2-3; 9 bases are a match to TRBD2. J gave up 4 bases and V 3 bases, and 5 bases lay outside the gene matches. Germline values: CDR1 ENHRY, CDR2 SYGVKD. This CDR3 region has 15 residues. DNA of the CDR3: TGTGCCATCAGTGATCAGGCGGGAGGGCCAGATACGCAGTATTTT. Protein: CAISDQAGGPDTQYF.

The V and J genes are TRBV27 and TRBJ2-2, with D perhaps TRBD1 or TRBD2 (6 bases each). The CDR3 extends over 15 amino acids. From germline, CDR1 is MNHEY and CDR2 SMNVEV (reference sequence). V dropped 3 bases and J dropped 6 bases, with 14 bases sitting between them. CDR3 nucleotide sequence: TGTGCCAGCAGTTTTAGGATCCGGGGGCCCGGGGAGCTGTTTTTT. Protein sequence: CASSFRIRGPGELFF.

This clonotype was observed a few times. The chain carries TRBV19 and TRBJ2-7, with TRBD1 matching over 9 bases. The CDR3 sequence is 15 residues long. V lost 1 base, J lost 6 bases, and 7 bases stayed unmatched. The germline gives CDR1 LNHDA, CDR2 SQIVND (reference sequence). In DNA, the CDR3 is TGTGCCAGTAGTATAGGCCCGGGACAGGGAGGCGAGCAGTACTTC. Translation gives CASSIGPGQGGEQYF. The full variable domain, in which reference TRBV19 and TRBJ2-7 provide the parts outside the CDR3, is DGGITQSPKYLFRKEGQNVTLSCEQNLNHDAMYWYRQDPGQGLRLIYYSQIVNDFQKGDIAEGYSVSREKKESFPLTVTSAQKNPTAFYLCASSIGPGQGGEQYFGPGTRLTVT.

The chain carries TRBV5-8 and TRBJ1-1, with D possibly being TRBD1 (5 bases). Per germline, CDR1 SGHTS and CDR2 YDEGEE. V gave up 4 bases and J gave up 9 bases, with 13 bases separating them. The CDR3 covers 12 residues. The CDR3 protein is CASSPDTQKAFF. CDR3 sequence (DNA): TGTGCCAGCAGCCCGGACACCCAAAAAGCTTTCTTT.

CDR3 loop: CASSRTGNHYNEQFF. In DNA form, the CDR3 reads TGTGCCAGCAGTCGTACGGGCAACCACTACAATGAGCAGTTCTTC. J is TRBJ2-1 and V is TRBV6-1, with D uncertain. This CDR3 has 15 residues. The germline V gene encodes CDR1 MNHNS and CDR2 SASEGT. The V and J ends lost 5 bases and 3 bases respectively, with 14 bases between them.

The chain employs TRBV7-9 and TRBJ2-3; 9 nucleotides line up with TRBD2. Per germline, CDR1 SEHNR and CDR2 FQNEAQ (reference sequence). CDR3 length: 15 residues. V lost 4 bases and J lost 3; bases outside the gene matches: 5. The CDR3 DNA reads as TGTGCCAGCAGCTCTAAGCGGGGGGCTACAGATACGCAGTATTTT. It codes for CASSSKRGATDTQYF.

This clonotype was picked up a small number of times. The J gene is TRBJ2-7, the V gene TRBV6-2 or TRBV6-3; D gene ambiguous. The CDR3 length is 15 residues. V was cut by 0 bases and J by 2 bases, with 11 bases left in between. Germline V lookup: CDR1 MNHEY, CDR2 SVGEGT. This chain's CDR3 is CASSYSGSKPYEQYF. The CDR3 region has the DNA TGTGCCAGCAGTTACTCCGGTTCTAAACCCTACGAGCAGTACTTC.

The V and J genes are TRBV19 and TRBJ1-3; unclear D gene. Germline loops: CDR1 LNHDA, CDR2 SQIVND (reference sequence). This CDR3 has 15 amino acids. With 3 bases removed from V and 0 bases from J, the gap between germline ends came to 9 bases. Here the CDR3 reads CASSIAAYSGNTIYF. CDR3 DNA sequence: TGTGCCAGTAGTATTGCAGCTTACTCTGGAAACACCATATATTTT. Filled out from reference TRBV19 and TRBJ1-3, the complete variable domain reads DGGITQSPKYLFRKEGQNVTLSCEQNLNHDAMYWYRQDPGQGLRLIYYSQIVNDFQKGDIAEGYSVSREKKESFPLTVTSAQKNPTAFYLCASSIAAYSGNTIYFGEGSWLTVV.

This rearrangement joins TRBV6-2 or TRBV6-3 to TRBJ2-6; 9 bases line up with TRBD1. From germline, CDR1 is MNHEY and CDR2 SVGEGT. Losses at the gene ends were 5 bases for V and 0 bases for J; bases not matched to a gene: 8. This CDR3 is 18 amino acids long. CDR3 nucleotides: TGTGCCAGCAGTAGGACAGGGGCGTTCAACTCTGGGGCCAACGTCCTGACTTTC. Protein: CASSRTGAFNSGANVLTF.

Notes on this clonotype: A junction boundary mismatches the germline segment, possibly from a read error. The chain carries TRBV27 and TRBJ1-5, with 8 bases identical to TRBD1. The CDR3 runs to 15 residues. CDR1 and CDR2 (germline): MNHEY, SMNVEV (reference sequence). The CDR3 region has the DNA TGTGCCAACAGTTTTCAGGGGGCCGGCAATCAGCCCCAGCATTTT. Translated, it gives CANSFQGAGNQPQHF.

V usage is TRBV6-4 and J usage is TRBJ2-2; no definite D call. V dropped 3 bases and J dropped 4 bases, with 6 bases sitting between them. The CDR3 has 13 residues. The germline V gene has CDR1 MRHNA and CDR2 SNTAGT. For the CDR3, the DNA is TGTGCCAGCAGTGAAGGGTCCACCGGGGAGCTGTTTTTT. The encoded protein is CASSEGSTGELFF.

The table lists this clonotype with a few counts. The genes are TRBV7-9 and TRBJ1-6; D is unresolved. The germline V gene encodes CDR1 SEHNR and CDR2 FQNEAQ (reference sequence). The CDR3 runs 13 residues. V lost 5 bases, J lost 6 bases, and 8 bases lay in between. The CDR3 DNA reads TGTGCCAGCAGCCCCCTCAGTAATTCACCCCTCCACTTT. Residues: CASSPLSNSPLHF. Based on the CDR3 plus reference TRBV7-9 and TRBJ1-6, the full variable domain is DTGVSQNPRHKITKRGQNVTFRCDPISEHNRLYWYRQTLGQGPEFLTYFQNEAQLEKSRLLSDRFSAERPKGSFSTLEIQRTEQGDSAMYLCASSPLSNSPLHFGNGTRLTVT.

This rearrangement joins TRBV7-9 to TRBJ1-2; D call uncertain. Trimming stripped 0 bases from V and 4 bases from J, with 9 bases between. CDR3 length: 14 residues. Per germline, CDR1 SEHNR and CDR2 FQNEAQ (reference sequence). The CDR3 region is CASSLAGVAYGYTF. The CDR3 nucleotides are TGTGCCAGCAGCTTAGCGGGAGTCGCCTATGGCTACACCTTC.

The CDR3 sequence: CASSERVAGARNEQFF. In nucleotides, the CDR3 is TGTGCCAGCAGTGAACGGGTAGCGGGGGCCCGCAATGAGCAGTTCTTC. V usage is TRBV6-1 and J usage is TRBJ2-1, with TRBD2 matching 9 bases. Unmatched junction bases numbered 8, after V lost 2 bases and J lost 6 bases. The CDR3 contains 16 residues. Germline CDR1 is MNHNS and CDR2 is SASEGT.

By its share, this clonotype is medium-sized. J is TRBJ1-2 and V is TRBV5-6, with a weak D call TRBD1 (5 bases). Germline V CDR1 and CDR2: SGHDT, YYEEEE. The CDR3 loop spans 14 amino acids. V was pared by 1 base and J by 6 bases, with 13 bases between. CDR3 bases: TGTGCCAGCAGCTTGAAAGGGGTTCAGGATGGCTACACCTTC. Its translation is CASSLKGVQDGYTF.

The gene calls are TRBV27 and TRBJ2-5; no firm D call. V was clipped by 4 bases and J by 4 bases, with 13 bases between them. Germline V gene sequence: CDR1 MNHEY, CDR2 SMNVEV (reference sequence). The CDR3 runs to 14 residues. CDR3 DNA: TGTGCCAGCAGTTGGGTAGAGCGCAGAGAGACCCAGTACTTC. Translated: CASSWVERRETQYF.

The chain employs TRBV10-1 and TRBJ2-7; 7 bases align to TRBD1. The length of the CDR3 is 15 residues. Germline CDR1 is WNHNN and CDR2 is SYGVQD (reference sequence). The ends lost 7 bases at V and 1 base at J; junction bases unmatched: 10. The CDR3 reads CASTPATGHSYEQYF. CDR3 nucleotides: TGCGCCAGCACCCCGGCGACAGGGCATTCCTACGAGCAGTACTTC.

The J gene is TRBJ1-2, the V gene TRBV6-5; D gene ambiguous. The CDR3 runs 13 residues. Germline CDR1 and CDR2: MNHEY and SVGAGI. The V and J ends lost 0 bases and 4 bases respectively, with 6 bases between them. The chain's CDR3 is CASSYSKGYGYTF. CDR3 sequence (DNA): TGTGCCAGCAGTTACTCGAAGGGCTATGGCTACACCTTC.

The V and J genes are TRBV24-1 and TRBJ2-2; maybe TRBD2 (6 bases). Trimming took 1 base from V and 5 from J, leaving 7 bases between them. The CDR3 loop spans 14 amino acids. The germline V gene has CDR1 KGHDR and CDR2 SFDVKD. DNA for the CDR3: TGTGCCACCAGTGATTTCGGGGGAACCGGGGAGCTGTTTTTT. Translated: CATSDFGGTGELFF.